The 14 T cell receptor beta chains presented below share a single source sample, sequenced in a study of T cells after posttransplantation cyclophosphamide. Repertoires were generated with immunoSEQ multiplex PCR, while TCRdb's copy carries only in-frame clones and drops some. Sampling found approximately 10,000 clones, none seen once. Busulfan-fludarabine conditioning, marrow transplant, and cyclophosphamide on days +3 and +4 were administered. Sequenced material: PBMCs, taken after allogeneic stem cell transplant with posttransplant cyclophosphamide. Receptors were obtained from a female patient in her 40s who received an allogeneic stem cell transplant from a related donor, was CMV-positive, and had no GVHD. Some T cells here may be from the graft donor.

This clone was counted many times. CDR3 protein: CASTPQVQGAGANVLTF. The CDR3 DNA sequence: TGTGCCAGCACCCCCCAGGTACAGGGGGCTGGGGCCAACGTCCTGACTTTC. This chain joins TRBV7-6 and TRBJ2-6, with 8 positions matching TRBD1. Germline V CDR1 and CDR2: SGHVS, FNYEAQ. The junction had 10 bases not matched to a gene; V was cut back by 7 bases and J by 2 bases. This CDR3 spans 17 amino acids.

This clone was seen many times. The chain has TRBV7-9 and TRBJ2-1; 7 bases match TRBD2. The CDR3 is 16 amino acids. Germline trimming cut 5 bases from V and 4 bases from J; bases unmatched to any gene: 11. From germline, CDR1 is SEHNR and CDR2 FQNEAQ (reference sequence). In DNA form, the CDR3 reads TGTGCCAGCAGCCCATCGACGGGGGGAGGGTACAATGAGCAGTTCTTC. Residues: CASSPSTGGGYNEQFF. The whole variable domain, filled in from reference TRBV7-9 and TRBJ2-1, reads DTGVSQNPRHKITKRGQNVTFRCDPISEHNRLYWYRQTLGQGPEFLTYFQNEAQLEKSRLLSDRFSAERPKGSFSTLEIQRTEQGDSAMYLCASSPSTGGGYNEQFFGPGTRLTVL.

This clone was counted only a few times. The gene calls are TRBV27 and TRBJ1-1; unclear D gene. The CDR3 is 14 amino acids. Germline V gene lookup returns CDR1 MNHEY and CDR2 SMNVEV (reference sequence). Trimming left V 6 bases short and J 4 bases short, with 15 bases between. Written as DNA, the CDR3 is TGTGCCAGCAGCCCCCAATGGAGGGCCACTGAAGCTTTCTTT. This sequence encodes CASSPQWRATEAFF.

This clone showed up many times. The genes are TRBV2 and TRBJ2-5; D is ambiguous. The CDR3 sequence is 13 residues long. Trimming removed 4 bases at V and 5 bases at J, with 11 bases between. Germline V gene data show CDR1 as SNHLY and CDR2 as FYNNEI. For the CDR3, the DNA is TGTGCCAGCAGTGTCCCGGGTGAGGAGACCCAGTACTTC. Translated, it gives CASSVPGEETQYF.

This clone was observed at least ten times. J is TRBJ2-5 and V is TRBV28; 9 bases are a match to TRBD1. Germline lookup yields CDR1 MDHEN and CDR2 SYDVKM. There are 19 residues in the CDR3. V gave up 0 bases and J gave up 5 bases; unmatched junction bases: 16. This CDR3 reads CASSLWGRWGQGASETQYF. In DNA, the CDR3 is TGTGCCAGCAGTTTATGGGGCCGGTGGGGACAGGGTGCCTCGGAGACCCAGTACTTC.

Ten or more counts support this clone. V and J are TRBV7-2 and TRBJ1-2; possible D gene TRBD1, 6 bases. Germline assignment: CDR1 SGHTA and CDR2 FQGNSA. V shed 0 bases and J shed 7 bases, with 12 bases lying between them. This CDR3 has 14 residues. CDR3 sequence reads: CASSLAAGAVGYTF. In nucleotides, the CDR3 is TGTGCCAGCAGCTTAGCTGCAGGGGCGGTTGGCTACACCTTC.

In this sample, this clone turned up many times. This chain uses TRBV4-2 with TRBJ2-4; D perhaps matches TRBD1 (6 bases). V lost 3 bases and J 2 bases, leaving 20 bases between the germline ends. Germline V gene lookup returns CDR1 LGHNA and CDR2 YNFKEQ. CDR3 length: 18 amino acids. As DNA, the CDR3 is TGTGCCAGCAGCCACGCGGTCAGGGGCGCTGAATCCAAAAACATTCAGTACTTC. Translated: CASSHAVRGAESKNIQYF.

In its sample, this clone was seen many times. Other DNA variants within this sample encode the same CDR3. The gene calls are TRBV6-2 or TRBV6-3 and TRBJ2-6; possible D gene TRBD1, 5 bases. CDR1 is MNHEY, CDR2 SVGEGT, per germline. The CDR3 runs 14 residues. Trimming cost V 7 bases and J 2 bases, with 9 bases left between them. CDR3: CASTTDTGANVLTF. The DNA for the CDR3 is TGTGCCAGCACCACGGACACTGGGGCCAACGTCCTGACTTTC.

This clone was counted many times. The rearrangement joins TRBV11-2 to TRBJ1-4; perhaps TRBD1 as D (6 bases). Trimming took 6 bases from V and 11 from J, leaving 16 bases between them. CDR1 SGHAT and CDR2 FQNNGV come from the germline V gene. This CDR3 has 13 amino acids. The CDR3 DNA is TGTGCCAGCAGACCAGGACAGACGGCGAAACTGTTTTTT. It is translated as CASRPGQTAKLFF.

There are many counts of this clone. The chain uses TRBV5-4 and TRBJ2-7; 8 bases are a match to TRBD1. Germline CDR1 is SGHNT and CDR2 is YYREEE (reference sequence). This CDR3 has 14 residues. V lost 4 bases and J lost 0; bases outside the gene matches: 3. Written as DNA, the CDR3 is TGTGCCAGCAGCGGACAGGGATTCTCCTACGAGCAGTACTTC. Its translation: CASSGQGFSYEQYF.

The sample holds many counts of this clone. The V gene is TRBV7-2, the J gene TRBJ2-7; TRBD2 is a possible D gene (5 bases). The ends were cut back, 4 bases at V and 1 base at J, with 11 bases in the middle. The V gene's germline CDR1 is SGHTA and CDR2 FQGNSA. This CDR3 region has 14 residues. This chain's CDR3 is CASSSGVTSYEQYF. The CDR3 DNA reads TGTGCCAGCAGCTCCGGGGTAACATCCTACGAGCAGTACTTC.

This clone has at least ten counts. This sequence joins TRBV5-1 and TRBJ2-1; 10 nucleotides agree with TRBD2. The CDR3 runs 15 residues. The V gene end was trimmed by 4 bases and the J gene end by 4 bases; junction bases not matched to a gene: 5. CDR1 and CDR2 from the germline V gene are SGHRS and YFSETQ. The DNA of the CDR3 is TGCGCCAGCAGCATACTAGCGGGGTTATACAATGAGCAGTTCTTC. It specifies CASSILAGLYNEQFF.

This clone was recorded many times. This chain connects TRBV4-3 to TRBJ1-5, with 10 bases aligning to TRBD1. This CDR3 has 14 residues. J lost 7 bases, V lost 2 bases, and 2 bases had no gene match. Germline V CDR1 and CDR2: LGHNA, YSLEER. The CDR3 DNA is TGCGCCAGCAGCCAACTGACAGGGGGCCAGCCCCAGCATTTT. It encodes CASSQLTGGQPQHF.

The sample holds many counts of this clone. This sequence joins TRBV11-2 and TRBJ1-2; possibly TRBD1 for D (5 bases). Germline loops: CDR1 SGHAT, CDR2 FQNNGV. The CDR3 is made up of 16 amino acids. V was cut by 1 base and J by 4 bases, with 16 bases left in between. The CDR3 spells CASSLAVKEGVYGYTF. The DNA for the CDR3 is TGTGCCAGCAGCTTAGCGGTAAAGGAAGGGGTCTATGGCTACACCTTC.